This passage covers 4 T cell receptor beta chains from one sample sequenced in a study of blood T cell repertoires in COVID-19. Sequencing used immunoSEQ multiplex PCR; TCRdb keeps in-frame clones, though not all of them. The data hold 250,000 to 300,000 clones, with 89% observed a single time. Sequencing was performed on peripheral blood. Receptors were obtained from a woman aged 55-69 years with acute or convalescent COVID-19.

The rearrangement joins TRBV4-2 to TRBJ2-7; D possibly corresponds to TRBD1 (8 bases). With 4 bases removed from V and 3 bases from J, the gap between germline ends came to 19 bases. Germline V CDR1 and CDR2: LGHNA, YNFKEQ. CDR3 size: 16 residues. The CDR3 protein is CASSPFGGTGFYEQYF. For the CDR3, the DNA is TGTGCCAGCAGCCCATTCGGGGGGACAGGCTTCTACGAGCAGTACTTC.

The rearrangement links TRBV29-1 to TRBJ1-2, with 10 bases fitting TRBD1. Per the germline V gene, CDR1 is SQVTM and CDR2 is ANQGSEA. The V and J ends lost 4 bases and 0 bases, in that order; junction bases with no gene match: 11. The CDR3 totals 17 residues. This chain's CDR3 is CSVGRTGGFQANYGYTF. CDR3 DNA sequence: TGCAGCGTTGGCCGGACAGGGGGTTTTCAAGCTAACTATGGCTACACCTTC.

The genes are TRBV6-5 and TRBJ2-7, with D perhaps matching TRBD2 (6 bases). Trimming shortened V by 7 bases and J by 6 bases, and 16 bases separated the two germline ends. Germline values: CDR1 MNHEY, CDR2 SVGAGI. The CDR3 is made up of 13 amino acids. CDR3 in DNA: TGTGCCAGCAATCAGGGAGGAGGATTCGAGCAGTACTTC. Translating it yields CASNQGGGFEQYF.

The chain carries TRBV28 and TRBJ2-7, with D tentatively TRBD2 (6 bases). Germline assignment: CDR1 MDHEN and CDR2 SYDVKM. This CDR3 has 16 amino acids. V dropped 6 bases and J dropped 5 bases, with 23 bases sitting between them. The CDR3 region is CASSLISGNPPHEQYF. The CDR3 coding sequence is TGTGCCAGCAGCCTCATTAGCGGAAACCCTCCCCACGAGCAGTACTTC. Together with reference TRBV28 and TRBJ2-7, the CDR3 gives the full variable domain: DVKVTQSSRYLVKRTGEKVFLECVQDMDHENMFWYRQDPGLGLRLIYFSYDVKMKEKGDIPEGYSVSREKKERFSLILESASTNQTSMYLCASSLISGNPPHEQYFGPGTRLTVT.